The 17 T cell receptor beta chains below come from one sample, sequenced in a study of regulatory T cells in long-lasting Graves disease. Documented time point: newly diagnosed GD, antithyroid drugs for less than 3 months. Scientists built the TCR library using RNA that was extracted from PBMCs. Sequencing libraries for TCR beta were prepared with iRepertoire HTBI primers and Arm-PCR of CDR3 regions. TCRdb re-called the multiplex PCR reads through MiXCR, storing one row per CDR3 protein. The top ten hold over 8.5% of the sample, which has about 450,000 distinct CDR3 sequences, over 15% seen once. These data were also reused for a study on T cells in Graves' hyperthyroidism and ophthalmopathy.

This specimen consisted of peripheral blood mononuclear cells (PBMCs), obtained at new diagnosis, from a patient treated with antithyroid drugs. These receptor sequences come from a woman in her twenties or thirties with Graves disease.

This clonotype was seen repeatedly, ten times or more. The V gene is TRBV12-3 or TRBV12-4, the J gene TRBJ2-5; maybe TRBD2 (5 bases). Trimming shortened V by 6 bases and J by 1 base, and 12 bases separated the two germline ends. There are 14 residues in the CDR3. The CDR3 DNA reads as TGTGCCAGCAGCTCCTCCGGGATCCAAGAGACCCAGTACTTC. Its translation: CASSSSGIQETQYF.

This clonotype was seen ten or more times. The rearrangement links TRBV5-5 to TRBJ2-3; D not certain. Trimming left V 4 bases short and J 0 bases short, with 15 bases between. CDR3 size: 16 residues. Germline-derived CDR1 and CDR2 are SGHKS and YYEKEE (reference sequence). CDR3 in DNA: TGTGCCAGCAGCCCGCCTTTAGGATCAAGCACAGATACGCAGTATTTT. This translates into CASSPPLGSSTDTQYF.

There are many counts of this clonotype. V is TRBV18 and J is TRBJ2-5, with TRBD2 as a possible D gene (6 bases). CDR1 KGHSH and CDR2 LQKENI come from the germline V gene. The V gene lost 1 base and the J gene lost 6 bases, with 21 bases spanning the gap. The CDR3 consists of 17 residues. Written as DNA, the CDR3 is TGTGCCAGCTCACCACGGAGGGAACTCGAAAGGTTTAAGACCCAGTACTTC. Translation: CASSPRRELERFKTQYF.

This clonotype came up a few times. With a much larger clone just one base away, this may be a read error. The chain employs TRBV18 and TRBJ1-1; no clear D gene. Germline V gives CDR1 KGHSH, CDR2 LQKENI. V lost 2 bases and J lost 4, with 8 bases in between. CDR3 length: 13 residues. CDR3 protein: CASSPGLRTEAFF. The CDR3 DNA is TGTGCCAGCTCACCAGGGTTGCGCACTGAAGCTTTCTTT.

This clonotype was observed many times. The V call is TRBV27, the J call TRBJ2-7, with 11 positions matching TRBD2. J was trimmed by 6 bases and V by 4 bases; bases with no gene match: 23. Per the germline V gene, CDR1 is MNHEY and CDR2 is SMNVEV (reference sequence). The CDR3 runs 20 residues. CDR3 sequence (DNA): TGTGCCAGCAGTTCGAGCCAATGGGACAGGGCTAGCGGGAGGACGGGCGAGCAGTACTTC. The encoded protein is CASSSSQWDRASGRTGEQYF.

This clonotype was observed many times. V is TRBV7-9 and J is TRBJ2-7; D is perhaps TRBD1 or TRBD2 (5 bases each). The V gene's germline CDR1 is SEHNR and CDR2 FQNEAQ (reference sequence). With 1 base removed from V and 3 bases from J, the gap between germline ends came to 13 bases. The CDR3 has 15 amino acids. The CDR3 is CASSLGAGTLYEQYF. As DNA, the CDR3 is TGTGCCAGCAGCTTAGGGGCCGGGACCCTCTACGAGCAGTACTTC.

In its sample, this clonotype was seen many times. The rearrangement uses TRBV7-2 and TRBJ2-1; D gene unclear. The V gene lost 1 base and the J gene lost 10 bases, with 11 bases spanning the gap. This CDR3 contains 13 residues. CDR1 and CDR2 from the germline V gene are SGHTA and FQGNSA. DNA for the CDR3: TGTGCCAGCAGCTTAGAGGTGGGAAAGGAGCAGTTCTTC. Its translation is CASSLEVGKEQFF.

This clonotype was detected a few times. This chain joins TRBV20-1 and TRBJ2-5; D possibly corresponds to TRBD1 (6 bases). Trimming shortened V by 0 bases and J by 5 bases, and 16 bases separated the two germline ends. CDR1 DFQATT and CDR2 SNEGSKA come from the germline V gene (reference sequence). CDR3 length equals 15 residues. Here the CDR3 reads CSARDSWGRAETQYF. In DNA form, the CDR3 reads TGCAGTGCTAGAGATTCTTGGGGGCGCGCGGAGACCCAGTACTTC.

This clonotype appeared many times. The rearrangement uses TRBV5-1 and TRBJ1-2, with D unclear. The CDR3 contains 15 residues. Germline CDR1 SGHRS, CDR2 YFSETQ. V was trimmed by 1 base and J by 0 bases, leaving 10 bases between them. CDR3 bases: TGCGCCAGCAGCTTGAAGGATTCTGCTAACTATGGCTACACCTTC. Amino acid sequence: CASSLKDSANYGYTF.

There are a few counts of this clonotype. The rearrangement links TRBV2 to TRBJ2-7, with D maybe TRBD2 (6 bases). The length of the CDR3 is 15 residues. From germline, CDR1 is SNHLY and CDR2 FYNNEI. V shed 6 bases and J shed 1 base, with 16 bases lying between them. This CDR3 reads CASRERQRVSYEQYF. The CDR3 bases are TGTGCCAGCAGAGAACGGCAGCGGGTGTCCTACGAGCAGTACTTC.

This clonotype was seen many times. This rearrangement joins TRBV28 to TRBJ2-1, with 12 positions matching TRBD2. Germline CDR1 and CDR2: MDHEN and SYDVKM. The CDR3 runs to 16 residues. The V gene end was trimmed by 4 bases and the J gene end by 7 bases; junction bases not matched to a gene: 8. The CDR3 DNA is TGTGCCAGCAGTTCATCGACTAGCGGGAGTTGGAATGAGCAGTTCTTC. It specifies CASSSSTSGSWNEQFF.

V usage is TRBV6-2 or TRBV6-3 and J usage is TRBJ1-5; 7 nucleotides agree with TRBD1. Looked up from germline, CDR1 is MNHEY and CDR2 is SVGEGT. This CDR3 has 14 residues. J gave up 2 bases and V 7 bases, and 5 bases lay outside the gene matches. CDR3 sequence: CASTKGARNQPQHF. The CDR3 DNA is TGTGCCAGCACCAAGGGGGCCCGCAATCAGCCCCAGCATTTT.

V usage is TRBV6-1 and J usage is TRBJ2-7, with D possibly TRBD1 on 6 matching bases. This CDR3 is built from 14 residues. CDR1 MNHNS and CDR2 SASEGT come from the germline V gene. V lost 7 bases and J lost 2, with 15 bases in between. The CDR3 region has the DNA TGTGCCAGCACAGAAGGGGGTTATGCCTACGAGCAGTACTTC. Protein sequence: CASTEGGYAYEQYF.

Details on this clonotype: An end of the junction differs from the germline gene, which may be a read error. This chain joins TRBV5-4 and TRBJ2-5; D gene ambiguous. Per the germline V gene, CDR1 is SGHNT and CDR2 is YYREEE (reference sequence). The CDR3 has 11 amino acids. For the CDR3, the DNA is TGTGCCAGCAGCTTGCAAGAGACCCGGTACTTC. Its translation is CASSLQETRYF.

This clonotype was recorded at least ten times. The J gene is TRBJ2-1, the V gene TRBV7-2; D may be TRBD1 or TRBD2 (5 bases each). Trimming stripped 5 bases from V and 9 bases from J, with 20 bases between. The CDR3 has 15 residues. CDR1 SGHTA and CDR2 FQGNSA come from the germline V gene. CDR3 amino acids: CASSPNLKPGSEQFF. As DNA, the CDR3 is TGTGCCAGCAGCCCGAATCTGAAACCAGGGAGTGAGCAGTTCTTC.

This clonotype was counted ten times or more. The chain joins TRBV27 to TRBJ2-7; 14 positions agree with TRBD2. V shed 2 bases, J shed 3 bases, and the junction held 6 bases outside the gene matches. The CDR3 has 17 residues. The germline V gene has CDR1 MNHEY and CDR2 SMNVEV (reference sequence). In nucleotides, the CDR3 is TGTGCCAGCAGTTTAGAAGGGACTAGCGGGAGCCGCTACGAGCAGTACTTC. Protein product: CASSLEGTSGSRYEQYF.

This clonotype showed up many times. The chain couples TRBV7-6 to TRBJ2-3; 10 bases align to TRBD2. Trimming at V came to 7 bases and at J to 0 bases, leaving 10 bases not matched to a gene. Germline V gene data show CDR1 as SGHVS and CDR2 as FNYEAQ. CDR3 size: 17 residues. CDR3: CASIRLGLAESTDTQYF. For the CDR3, the DNA is TGTGCCAGCATACGACTCGGACTAGCGGAAAGCACAGATACGCAGTATTTT.